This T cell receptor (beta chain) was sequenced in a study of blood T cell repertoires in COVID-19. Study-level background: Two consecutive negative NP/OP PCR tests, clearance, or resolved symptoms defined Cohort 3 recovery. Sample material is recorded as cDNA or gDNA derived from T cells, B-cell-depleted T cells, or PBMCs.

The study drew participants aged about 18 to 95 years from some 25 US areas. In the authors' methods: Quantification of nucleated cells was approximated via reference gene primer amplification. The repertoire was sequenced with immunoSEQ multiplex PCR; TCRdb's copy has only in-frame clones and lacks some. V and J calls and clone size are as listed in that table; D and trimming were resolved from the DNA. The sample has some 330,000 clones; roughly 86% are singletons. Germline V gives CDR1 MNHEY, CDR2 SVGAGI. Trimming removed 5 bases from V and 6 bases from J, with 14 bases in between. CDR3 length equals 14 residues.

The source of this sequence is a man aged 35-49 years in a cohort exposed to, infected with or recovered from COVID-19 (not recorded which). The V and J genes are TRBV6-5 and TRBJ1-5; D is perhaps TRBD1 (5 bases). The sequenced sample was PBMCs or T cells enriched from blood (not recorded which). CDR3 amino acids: CASSPRGKGQPQHF. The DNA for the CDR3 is TGTGCCAGCAGTCCTCGGGGGAAAGGTCAGCCCCAGCATTTT.